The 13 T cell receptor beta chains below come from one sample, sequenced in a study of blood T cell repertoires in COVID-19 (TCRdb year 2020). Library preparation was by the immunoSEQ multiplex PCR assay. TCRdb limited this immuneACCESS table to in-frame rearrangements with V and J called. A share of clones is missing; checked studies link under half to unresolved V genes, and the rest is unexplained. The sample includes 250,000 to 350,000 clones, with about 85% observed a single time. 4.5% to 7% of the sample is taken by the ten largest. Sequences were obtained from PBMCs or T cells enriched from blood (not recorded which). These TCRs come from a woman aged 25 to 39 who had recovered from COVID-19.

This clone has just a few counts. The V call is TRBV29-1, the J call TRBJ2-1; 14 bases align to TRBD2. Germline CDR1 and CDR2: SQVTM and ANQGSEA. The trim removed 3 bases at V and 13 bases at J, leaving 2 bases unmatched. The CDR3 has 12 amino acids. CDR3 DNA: TGCAGCGTTGACGGACTAGCGGGGGGCCAGTTCTTC. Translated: CSVDGLAGGQFF.

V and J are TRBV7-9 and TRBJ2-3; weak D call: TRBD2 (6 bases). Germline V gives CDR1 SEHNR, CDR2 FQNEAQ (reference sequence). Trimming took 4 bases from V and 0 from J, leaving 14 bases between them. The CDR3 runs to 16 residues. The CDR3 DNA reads TGTGCCAGCAGCTCCACGGGGCGGGGTAGCACAGATACGCAGTATTTT. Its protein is CASSSTGRGSTDTQYF.

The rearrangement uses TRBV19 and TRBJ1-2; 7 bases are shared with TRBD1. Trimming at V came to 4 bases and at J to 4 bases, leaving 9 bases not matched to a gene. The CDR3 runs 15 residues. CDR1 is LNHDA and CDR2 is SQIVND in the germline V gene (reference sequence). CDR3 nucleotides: TGTGCCAGTAGTACCGGGACAGCACTGGGCTATGGCTACACCTTC. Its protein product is CASSTGTALGYGYTF.

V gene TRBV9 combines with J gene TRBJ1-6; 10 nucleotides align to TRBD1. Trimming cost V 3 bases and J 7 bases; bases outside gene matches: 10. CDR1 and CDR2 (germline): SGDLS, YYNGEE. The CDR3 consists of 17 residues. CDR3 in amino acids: CASSGGQGLSRNSPLHF. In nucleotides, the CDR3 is TGTGCCAGCAGCGGGGGACAGGGGTTGTCGCGAAATTCACCCCTCCACTTT.

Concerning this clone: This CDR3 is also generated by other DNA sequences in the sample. The CDR3 sequence: CASSLAGGSYEQYF. The CDR3 bases are TGTGCCAGCAGCTTAGCAGGGGGCTCCTACGAGCAGTACTTC. The genes are TRBV7-9 and TRBJ2-7, with D possibly TRBD1 on 6 matching bases. V was cut by 0 bases and J by 0 bases, with 6 bases left in between. This CDR3 has 14 residues. CDR1 is SEHNR and CDR2 is FQNEAQ in the germline V gene (reference sequence).

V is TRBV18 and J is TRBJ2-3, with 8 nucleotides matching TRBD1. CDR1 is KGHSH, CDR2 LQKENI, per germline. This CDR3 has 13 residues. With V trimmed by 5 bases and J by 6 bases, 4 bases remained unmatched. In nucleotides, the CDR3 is TGTGCCAGCTCAACCCGGGACAGGGATACGCAGTATTTT. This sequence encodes CASSTRDRDTQYF.

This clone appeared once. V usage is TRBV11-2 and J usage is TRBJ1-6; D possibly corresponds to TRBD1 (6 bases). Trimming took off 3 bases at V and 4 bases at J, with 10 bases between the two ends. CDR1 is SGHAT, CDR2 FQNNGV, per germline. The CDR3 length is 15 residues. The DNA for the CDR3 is TGTGCCAGCAGCTTTCGGGACACTTATAATTCACCCCTCCACTTT. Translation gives CASSFRDTYNSPLHF.

The CDR3: CASSHLNEKLFF. CDR3 nucleotide sequence: TGTGCCAGCAGCCATCTTAATGAAAAACTGTTTTTT. J is TRBJ1-4 and V is TRBV14; D unclear. Germline V CDR1 and CDR2: SGHDN, FVKESK. The CDR3 length is 12 residues. The V end lost 3 bases, the J end lost 4 bases, and 3 bases lay between the germline ends.

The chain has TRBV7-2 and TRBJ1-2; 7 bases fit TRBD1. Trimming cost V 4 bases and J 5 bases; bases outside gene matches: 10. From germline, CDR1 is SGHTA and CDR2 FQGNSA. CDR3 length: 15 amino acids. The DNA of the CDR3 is TGTGCCAGCAGCTGGTCCGGGACAGTTTCTTATGGCTACACCTTC. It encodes CASSWSGTVSYGYTF.

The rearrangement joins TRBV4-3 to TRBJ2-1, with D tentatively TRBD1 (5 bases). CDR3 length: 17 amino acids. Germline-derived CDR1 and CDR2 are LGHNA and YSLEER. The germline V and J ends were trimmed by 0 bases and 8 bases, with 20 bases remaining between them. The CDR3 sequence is CASSQEGSRVFIDEQFF. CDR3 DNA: TGCGCCAGCAGCCAAGAGGGTTCCAGGGTCTTTATCGATGAGCAGTTCTTC.

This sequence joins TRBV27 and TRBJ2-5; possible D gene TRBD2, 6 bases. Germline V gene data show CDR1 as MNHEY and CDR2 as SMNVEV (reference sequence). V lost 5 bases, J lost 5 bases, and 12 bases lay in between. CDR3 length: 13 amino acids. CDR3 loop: CASSPRGSETQYF. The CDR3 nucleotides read TGTGCCAGCAGTCCGCGGGGATCTGAGACCCAGTACTTC.

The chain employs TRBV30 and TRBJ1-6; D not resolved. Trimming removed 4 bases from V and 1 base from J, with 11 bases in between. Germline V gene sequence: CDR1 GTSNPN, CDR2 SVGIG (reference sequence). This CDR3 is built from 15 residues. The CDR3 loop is CAWTGMGSYNSPLHF. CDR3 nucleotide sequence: TGTGCCTGGACGGGGATGGGATCCTATAATTCACCCCTCCACTTT.

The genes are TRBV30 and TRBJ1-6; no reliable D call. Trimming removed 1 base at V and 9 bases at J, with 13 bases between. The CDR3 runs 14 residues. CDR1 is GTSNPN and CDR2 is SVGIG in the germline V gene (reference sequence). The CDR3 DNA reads TGTGCCTGGAGTGCGTCTAGAATGGGTTCACCCCTCCACTTT. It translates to CAWSASRMGSPLHF.